This record looks at one T cell receptor beta chain sequence and its context. Methods used by the authors: Estimated nucleated cell counts came from reference gene primer amplification. Method: immunoSEQ multiplex PCR; TCRdb's copy keeps in-frame clones and lacks some. For V, J and clone size, that table is used; D and trimming come from the DNA. The repertoire holds about 220,000 clones, with 80% to 85% as singletons. The record originates from a study of blood T cell repertoires in COVID-19. Looking at the study overall: Both acute and convalescent COVID-19 samples were obtained from the United States, Italy and Spain. The analysed material was cDNA or gDNA that came from T cells, B-cell-depleted T cells, or PBMCs.

The TCR comes from a woman aged 60-75 years with acute or convalescent COVID-19. The sample taken for sequencing was peripheral blood.

In DNA form, the CDR3 reads TGTGCCAGCAGTCAACCGGGACTGTACTATGGCTACACCTTC. Residues: CASSQPGLYYGYTF. The genes are TRBV3-1 (or the pseudogene TRBV3-2) and TRBJ1-2; D is possibly TRBD1 (5 bases). In germline, CDR1 is LGHDT, CDR2 YNNKEL (reference sequence). The CDR3 sequence is 14 residues long. V shed 6 bases and J shed 3 bases, with 14 bases lying between them.